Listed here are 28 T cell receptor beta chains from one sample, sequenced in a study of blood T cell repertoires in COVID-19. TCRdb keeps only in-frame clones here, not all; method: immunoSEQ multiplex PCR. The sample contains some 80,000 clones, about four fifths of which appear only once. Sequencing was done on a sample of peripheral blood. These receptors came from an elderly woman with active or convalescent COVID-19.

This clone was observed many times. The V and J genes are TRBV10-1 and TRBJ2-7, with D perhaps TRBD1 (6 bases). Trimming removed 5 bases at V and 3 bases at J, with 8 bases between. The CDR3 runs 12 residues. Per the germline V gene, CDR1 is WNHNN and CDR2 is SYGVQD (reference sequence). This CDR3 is CASSPRGYEQYF. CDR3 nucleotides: TGCGCCAGCAGTCCCAGGGGCTACGAGCAGTACTTC.

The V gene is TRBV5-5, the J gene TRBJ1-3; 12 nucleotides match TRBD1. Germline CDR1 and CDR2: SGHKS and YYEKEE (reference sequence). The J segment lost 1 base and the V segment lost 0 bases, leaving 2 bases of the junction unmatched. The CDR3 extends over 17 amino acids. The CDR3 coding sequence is TGTGCCAGCAGCTTGGCGGGACAGGGGGCATCTGGAAACACCATATATTTT. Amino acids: CASSLAGQGASGNTIYF.

CDR3 in DNA: TGTGCCAGCAGCTTAGGCCCATGGGCTCCCAACACCGGGGAGCTGTTTTTT. This encodes CASSLGPWAPNTGELFF. The J gene is TRBJ2-2, the V gene TRBV13; D gene ambiguous. The germline V and J ends were trimmed by 0 bases and 2 bases, with 13 bases remaining between them. This CDR3 spans 17 amino acids. Germline values: CDR1 PRHDT, CDR2 FYEKMQ (reference sequence).

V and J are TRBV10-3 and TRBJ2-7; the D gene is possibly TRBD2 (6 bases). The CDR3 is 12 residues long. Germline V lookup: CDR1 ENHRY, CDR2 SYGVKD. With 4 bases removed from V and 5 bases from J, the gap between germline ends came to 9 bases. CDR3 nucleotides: TGTGCCATCAGTGGGGGGGTCAACGAGCAGTACTTC. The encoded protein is CAISGGVNEQYF.

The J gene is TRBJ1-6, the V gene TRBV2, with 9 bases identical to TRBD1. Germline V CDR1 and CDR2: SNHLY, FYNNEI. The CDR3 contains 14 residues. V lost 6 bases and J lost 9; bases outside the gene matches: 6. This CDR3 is CASRTTGGSSPLHF. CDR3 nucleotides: TGTGCCAGCAGAACGACAGGGGGAAGTTCACCCCTCCACTTT.

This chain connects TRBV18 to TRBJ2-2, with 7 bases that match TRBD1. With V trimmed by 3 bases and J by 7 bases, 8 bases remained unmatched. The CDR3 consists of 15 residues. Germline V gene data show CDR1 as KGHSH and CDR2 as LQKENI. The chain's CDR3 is CASSPYTGENGELFF. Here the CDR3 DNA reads TGTGCCAGCTCACCGTACACAGGGGAGAACGGGGAGCTGTTTTTT.

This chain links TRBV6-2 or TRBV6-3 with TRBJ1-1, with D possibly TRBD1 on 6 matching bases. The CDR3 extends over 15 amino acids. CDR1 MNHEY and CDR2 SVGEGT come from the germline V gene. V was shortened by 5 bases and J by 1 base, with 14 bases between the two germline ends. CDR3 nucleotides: TGTGCCAGCAGTACCCCCGACAGGCCGAACACTGAAGCTTTCTTT. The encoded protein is CASSTPDRPNTEAFF.

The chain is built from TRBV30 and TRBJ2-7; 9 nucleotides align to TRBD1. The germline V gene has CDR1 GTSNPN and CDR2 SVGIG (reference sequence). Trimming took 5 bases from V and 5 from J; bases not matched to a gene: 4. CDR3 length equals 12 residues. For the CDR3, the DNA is TGTGCCTGGGGGACAGGGTTGGACGAGCAGTACTTC. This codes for CAWGTGLDEQYF.

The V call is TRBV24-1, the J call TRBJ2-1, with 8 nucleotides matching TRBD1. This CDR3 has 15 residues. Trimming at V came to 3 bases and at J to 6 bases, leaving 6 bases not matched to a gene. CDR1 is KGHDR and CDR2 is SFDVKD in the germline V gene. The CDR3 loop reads CATSDLRDRPNEQFF. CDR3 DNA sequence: TGTGCCACCAGTGATCTCCGGGACAGGCCCAATGAGCAGTTCTTC.

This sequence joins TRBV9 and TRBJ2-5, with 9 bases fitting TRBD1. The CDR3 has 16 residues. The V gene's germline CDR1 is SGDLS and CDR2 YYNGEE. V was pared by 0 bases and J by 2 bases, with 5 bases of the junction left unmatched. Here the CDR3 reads CASSVATTGGQETQYF. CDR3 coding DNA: TGTGCCAGCAGCGTAGCTACGACAGGGGGACAAGAGACCCAGTACTTC.

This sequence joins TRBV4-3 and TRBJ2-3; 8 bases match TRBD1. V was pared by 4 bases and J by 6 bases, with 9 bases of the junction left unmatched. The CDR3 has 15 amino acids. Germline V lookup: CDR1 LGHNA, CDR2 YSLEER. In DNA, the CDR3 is TGCGCCAGCAGCCGCCAGGACAGGGTCATGGATACGCAGTATTTT. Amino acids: CASSRQDRVMDTQYF.

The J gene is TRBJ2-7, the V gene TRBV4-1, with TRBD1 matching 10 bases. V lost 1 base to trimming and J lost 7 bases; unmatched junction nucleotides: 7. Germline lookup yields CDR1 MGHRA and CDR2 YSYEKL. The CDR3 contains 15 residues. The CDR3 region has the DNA TGCGCCAGCAGCCAAGCCCCGGGACAGGGGATTGAGCAGTACTTC. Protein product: CASSQAPGQGIEQYF.

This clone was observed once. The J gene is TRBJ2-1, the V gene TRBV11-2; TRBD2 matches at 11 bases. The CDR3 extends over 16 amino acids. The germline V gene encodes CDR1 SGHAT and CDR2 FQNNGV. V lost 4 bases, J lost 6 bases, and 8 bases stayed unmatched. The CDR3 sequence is CASSSSGGLPANEQFF. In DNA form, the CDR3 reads TGTGCCAGCAGCTCTAGCGGGGGGCTCCCCGCCAATGAGCAGTTCTTC.

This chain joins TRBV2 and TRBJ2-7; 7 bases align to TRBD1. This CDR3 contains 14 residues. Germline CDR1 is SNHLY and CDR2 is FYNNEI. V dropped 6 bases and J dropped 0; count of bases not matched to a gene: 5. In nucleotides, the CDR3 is TGTGCCAGCAGGGGACAGTTCAGCTCCTACGAGCAGTACTTC. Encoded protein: CASRGQFSSYEQYF. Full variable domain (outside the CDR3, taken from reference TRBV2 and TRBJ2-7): EPEVTQTPSHQVTQMGQEVILRCVPISNHLYFYWYRQILGQKVEFLVSFYNNEISEKSEIFDDQFSVERPDGSNFTLKIRSTKLEDSAMYFCASRGQFSSYEQYFGPGTRLTVT.

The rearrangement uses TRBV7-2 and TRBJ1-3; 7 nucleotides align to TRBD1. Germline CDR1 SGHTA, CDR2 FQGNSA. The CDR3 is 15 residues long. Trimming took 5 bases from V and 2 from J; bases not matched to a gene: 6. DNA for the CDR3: TGTGCCAGCAGCGTCGACAGGGCAACTGGAAACACCATATATTTT. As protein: CASSVDRATGNTIYF.

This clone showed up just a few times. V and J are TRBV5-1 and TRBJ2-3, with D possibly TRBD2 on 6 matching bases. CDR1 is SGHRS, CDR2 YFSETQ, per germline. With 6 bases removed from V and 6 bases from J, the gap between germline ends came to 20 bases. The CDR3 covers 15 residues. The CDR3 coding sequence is TGCGCCAGCAAGCCGAGACTAGATGTGACGGATACGCAGTATTTT. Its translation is CASKPRLDVTDTQYF.

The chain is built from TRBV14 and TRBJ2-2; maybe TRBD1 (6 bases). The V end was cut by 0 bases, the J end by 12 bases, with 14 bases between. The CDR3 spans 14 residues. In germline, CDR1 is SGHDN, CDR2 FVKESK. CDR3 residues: CASSQDMYREQLFF. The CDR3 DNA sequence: TGTGCCAGCAGCCAAGATATGTACAGGGAACAGCTGTTTTTT. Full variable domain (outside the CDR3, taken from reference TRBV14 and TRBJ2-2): EAGVTQFPSHSVIEKGQTVTLRCDPISGHDNLYWYRRVMGKEIKFLLHFVKESKQDESGMPNNRFLAERTGGTYSTLKVQPAELEDSGVYFCASSQDMYREQLFFGEGSRLTVL.

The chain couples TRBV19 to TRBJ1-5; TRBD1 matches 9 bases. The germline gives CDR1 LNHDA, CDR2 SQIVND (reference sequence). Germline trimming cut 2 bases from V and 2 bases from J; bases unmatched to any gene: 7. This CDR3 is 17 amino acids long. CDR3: CASSIPGQGKGNQPQHF. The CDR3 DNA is TGTGCCAGTAGTATACCCGGACAGGGGAAAGGCAATCAGCCCCAGCATTTT.

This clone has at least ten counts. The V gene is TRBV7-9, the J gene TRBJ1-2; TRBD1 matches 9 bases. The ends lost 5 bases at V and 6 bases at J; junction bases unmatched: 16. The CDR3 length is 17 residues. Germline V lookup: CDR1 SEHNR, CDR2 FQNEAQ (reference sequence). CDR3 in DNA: TGTGCCAGCAGCCCCACCTTTAGGGGGACAGGGTCGGATGGCTACACCTTC. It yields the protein CASSPTFRGTGSDGYTF.

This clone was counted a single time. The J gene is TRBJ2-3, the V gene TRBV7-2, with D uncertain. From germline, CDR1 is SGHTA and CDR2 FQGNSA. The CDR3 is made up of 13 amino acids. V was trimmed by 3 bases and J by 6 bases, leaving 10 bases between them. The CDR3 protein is CASSFKPRDTQYF. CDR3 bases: TGTGCCAGCAGCTTCAAGCCTCGCGATACGCAGTATTTT.

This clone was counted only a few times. The CDR3 loop reads CASSAGQGKEKLFF. In DNA, the CDR3 is TGTGCCAGTAGTGCCGGACAGGGGAAAGAAAAACTGTTTTTT. This chain connects TRBV19 to TRBJ1-4, with 9 bases matching TRBD1. The J segment lost 8 bases and the V segment lost 5 bases, leaving 6 bases of the junction unmatched. Germline V gene lookup returns CDR1 LNHDA and CDR2 SQIVND (reference sequence). The CDR3 is 14 residues long.

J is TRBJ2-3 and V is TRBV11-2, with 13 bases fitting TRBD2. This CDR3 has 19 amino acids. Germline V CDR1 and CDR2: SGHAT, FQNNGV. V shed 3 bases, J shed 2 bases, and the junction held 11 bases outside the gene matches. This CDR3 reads CASSFTSGGAPRFTDTQYF. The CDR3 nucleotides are TGTGCCAGCAGCTTCACTAGCGGGGGGGCCCCGCGGTTCACAGATACGCAGTATTTT.

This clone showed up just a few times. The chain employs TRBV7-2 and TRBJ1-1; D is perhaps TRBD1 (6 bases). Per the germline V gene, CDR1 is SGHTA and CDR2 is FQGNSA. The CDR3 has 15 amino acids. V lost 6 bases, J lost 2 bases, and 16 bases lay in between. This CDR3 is CASRDRGQKNTEAFF. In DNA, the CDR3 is TGTGCCAGCAGAGATAGAGGACAGAAAAACACTGAAGCTTTCTTT.

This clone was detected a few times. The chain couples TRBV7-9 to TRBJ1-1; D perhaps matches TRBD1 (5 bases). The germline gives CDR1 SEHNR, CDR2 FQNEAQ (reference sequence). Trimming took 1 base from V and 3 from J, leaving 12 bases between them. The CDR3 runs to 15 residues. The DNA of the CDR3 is TGTGCCAGCAGCTTAGGGGGCGTCATAGACACTGAAGCTTTCTTT. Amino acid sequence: CASSLGGVIDTEAFF. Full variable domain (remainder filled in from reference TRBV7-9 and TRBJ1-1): DTGVSQNPRHKITKRGQNVTFRCDPISEHNRLYWYRQTLGQGPEFLTYFQNEAQLEKSRLLSDRFSAERPKGSFSTLEIQRTEQGDSAMYLCASSLGGVIDTEAFFGQGTRLTVV.

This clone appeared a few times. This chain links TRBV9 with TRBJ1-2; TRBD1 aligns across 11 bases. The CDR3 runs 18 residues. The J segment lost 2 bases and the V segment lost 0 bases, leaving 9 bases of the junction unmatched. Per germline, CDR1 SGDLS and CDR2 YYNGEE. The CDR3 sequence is CASSVEIGTGGANYGYTF. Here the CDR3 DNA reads TGTGCCAGCAGCGTAGAAATAGGGACAGGGGGAGCCAACTATGGCTACACCTTC.

CDR3 amino acids: CASTPMGGTEAFF. In DNA, the CDR3 is TGTGCCAGCACCCCGATGGGAGGCACTGAAGCTTTCTTT. This sequence joins TRBV18 and TRBJ1-1; D gene uncertain. The germline gives CDR1 KGHSH, CDR2 LQKENI. V was pared by 8 bases and J by 4 bases, with 14 bases between. CDR3 length: 13 residues.

The CDR3 loop is CASSRKTGFYEQYF. The DNA for the CDR3 is TGTGCCAGCAGCCGTAAAACAGGATTCTACGAGCAGTACTTC. The V call is TRBV7-2, the J call TRBJ2-7; D is possibly TRBD1 (5 bases). CDR3 length equals 14 residues. CDR1 is SGHTA and CDR2 is FQGNSA in the germline V gene. Trimming stripped 5 bases from V and 3 bases from J, with 14 bases between.

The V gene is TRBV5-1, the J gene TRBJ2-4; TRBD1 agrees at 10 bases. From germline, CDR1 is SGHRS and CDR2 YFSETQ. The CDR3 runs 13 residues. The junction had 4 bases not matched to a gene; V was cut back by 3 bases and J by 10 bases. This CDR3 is CASSSRQGAIQYF. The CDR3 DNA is TGCGCCAGCAGCTCTAGACAGGGGGCTATTCAGTACTTC.